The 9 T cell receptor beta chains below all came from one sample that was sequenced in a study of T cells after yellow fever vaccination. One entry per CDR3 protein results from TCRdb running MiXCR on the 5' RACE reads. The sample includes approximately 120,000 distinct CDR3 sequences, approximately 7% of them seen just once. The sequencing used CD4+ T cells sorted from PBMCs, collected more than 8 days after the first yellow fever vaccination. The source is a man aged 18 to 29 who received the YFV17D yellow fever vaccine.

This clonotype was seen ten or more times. CDR3 in DNA: TGTGCCAGCAACCTCTATAATTCACCCCTCCACTTT. Translating it yields CASNLYNSPLHF. This sequence joins TRBV9 and TRBJ1-6; D unclear. From germline, CDR1 is SGDLS and CDR2 YYNGEE. Trimming took off 6 bases at V and 3 bases at J, with 4 bases between the two ends. The CDR3 consists of 12 residues.

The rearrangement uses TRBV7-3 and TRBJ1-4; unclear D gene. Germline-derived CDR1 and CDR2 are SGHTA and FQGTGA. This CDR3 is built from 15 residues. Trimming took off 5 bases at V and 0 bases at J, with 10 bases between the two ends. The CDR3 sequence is CASSGNSATNEKLFF. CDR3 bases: TGTGCCAGCAGCGGTAACAGCGCAACTAATGAAAAACTGTTTTTT.

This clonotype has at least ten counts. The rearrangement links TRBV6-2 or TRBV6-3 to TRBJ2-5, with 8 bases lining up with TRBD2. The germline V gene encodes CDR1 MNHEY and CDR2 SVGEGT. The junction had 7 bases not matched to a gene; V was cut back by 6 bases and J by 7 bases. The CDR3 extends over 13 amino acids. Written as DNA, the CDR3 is TGTGCCAGCAGCCTGATAGCGGGACCGACCCAGTACTTC. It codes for CASSLIAGPTQYF.

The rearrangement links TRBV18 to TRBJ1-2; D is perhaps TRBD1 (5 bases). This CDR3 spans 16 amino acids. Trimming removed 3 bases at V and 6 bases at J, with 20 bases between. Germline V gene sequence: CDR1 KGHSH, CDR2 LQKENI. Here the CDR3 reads CASSPNTSPGVDGYTF. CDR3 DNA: TGTGCCAGCTCACCTAATACCTCACCGGGGGTGGATGGCTACACCTTC.

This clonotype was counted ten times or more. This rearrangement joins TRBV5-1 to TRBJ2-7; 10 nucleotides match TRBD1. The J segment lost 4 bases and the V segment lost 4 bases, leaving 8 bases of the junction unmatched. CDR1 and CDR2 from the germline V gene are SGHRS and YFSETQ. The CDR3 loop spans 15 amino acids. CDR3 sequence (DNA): TGCGCCAGCAGCCTCGGGACAGGGGAGCCTTACGAGCAGTACGTC. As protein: CASSLGTGEPYEQYV.

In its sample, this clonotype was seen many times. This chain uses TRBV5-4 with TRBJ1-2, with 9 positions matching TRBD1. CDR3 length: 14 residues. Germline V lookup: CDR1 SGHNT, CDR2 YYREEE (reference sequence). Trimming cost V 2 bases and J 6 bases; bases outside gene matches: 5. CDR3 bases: TGTGCCAGCAGCTTACCCGGGACAGGGAATGGCTACACCTTC. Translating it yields CASSLPGTGNGYTF.

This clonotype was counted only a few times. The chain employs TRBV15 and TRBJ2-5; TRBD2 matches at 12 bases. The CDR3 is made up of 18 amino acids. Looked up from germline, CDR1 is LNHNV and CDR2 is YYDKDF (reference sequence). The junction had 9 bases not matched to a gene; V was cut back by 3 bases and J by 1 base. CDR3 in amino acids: CATSRDIASGGGQETQYF. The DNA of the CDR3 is TGTGCCACCAGCAGGGACATCGCTAGCGGGGGGGGCCAAGAGACCCAGTACTTC.

The CDR3 spells CASSFTALQNEKLFF. CDR3 bases: TGTGCCAGCAGTTTTACCGCCCTTCAGAATGAAAAACTGTTTTTT. The V and J genes are TRBV27 and TRBJ1-4; no firm D call. Germline V gene sequence: CDR1 MNHEY, CDR2 SMNVEV (reference sequence). The CDR3 extends over 15 amino acids. Trimming stripped 3 bases from V and 5 bases from J, with 13 bases between. The full variable domain, with the rest looked up from reference TRBV27 and TRBJ1-4, is EAQVTQNPRYLITVTGKKLTVTCSQNMNHEYMSWYRQDPGLGLRQIYYSMNVEVTDKGDVPEGYKVSRKEKRNFPLILESPSPNQTSLYFCASSFTALQNEKLFFGSGTQLSVL.

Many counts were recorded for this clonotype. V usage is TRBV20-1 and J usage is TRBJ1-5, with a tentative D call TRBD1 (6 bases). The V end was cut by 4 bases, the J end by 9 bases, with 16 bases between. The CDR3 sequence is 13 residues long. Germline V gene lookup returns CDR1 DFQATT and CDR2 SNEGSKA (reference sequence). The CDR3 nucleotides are TGCAGTGCTACCCACAGGGAAGGGGCGCCCCAGCATTTT. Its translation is CSATHREGAPQHF.